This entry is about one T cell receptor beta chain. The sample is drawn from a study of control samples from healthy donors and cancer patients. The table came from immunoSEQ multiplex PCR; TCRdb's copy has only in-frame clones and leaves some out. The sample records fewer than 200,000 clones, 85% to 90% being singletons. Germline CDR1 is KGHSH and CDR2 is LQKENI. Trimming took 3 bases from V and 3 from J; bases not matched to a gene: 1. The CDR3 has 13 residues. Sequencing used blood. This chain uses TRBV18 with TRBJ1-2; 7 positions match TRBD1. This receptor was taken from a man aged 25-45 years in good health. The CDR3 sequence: CASSPTGDYGYTF. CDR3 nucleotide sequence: TGTGCCAGCTCACCTACAGGGGACTATGGCTACACCTTC. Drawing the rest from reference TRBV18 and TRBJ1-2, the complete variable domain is NAGVMQNPRHLVRRRGQEARLRCSPMKGHSHVYWYRQLPEEGLKFMVYLQKENIIDESGMPKERFSAEFPKEGPSILRIQQVVRGDSAAYFCASSPTGDYGYTFGSGTRLTVV.